The TCR delta chain under discussion was sequenced for a study of γδ T cells in repeated Plasmodium falciparum infection. About the research overall: Four controlled malaria infections with P. falciparum NF54 spanned roughly 640 days.

CDR1 and CDR2 from the germline V gene are GEAIGNYY and EKD. Trimming took 4 bases from V and 8 from J, leaving 25 bases between them. This CDR3 is 16 amino acids long. Gammadelta T cells were flow-sorted from PBMC into Vgamma9/Vdelta2+ and Vdelta2-negative populations for bulk analysis. TCRdb re-called the multiplex PCR reads through CATT. Seen here are around 46,000 delta-chain clones, roughly 1.9% observed once, and the top ten hold approximately 25%. Sequenced: gamma-delta T cells from blood. The chain carries TRDV2 and TRDJ1; D is possibly TRDD3 (6 bases). Germline matching of the DNA provided the J gene here, since TCRdb leaves it blank. This TCR was recovered from a pool of human donors (malaria-infected and uninfected, not separated). CDR3 loop: CACETPLMGAKEKLIF. CDR3 bases: TGTGCCTGTGAAACCCCCTTAATGGGGGCAAAAGAGAAACTCATCTTT.